This TCR beta chain came from a study of technical replicates of blood from a few donors. Sequencing used immunoSEQ multiplex PCR; TCRdb keeps in-frame clones, though not all of them. The data contain about 71,000 clones, around 89% of them singletons. The germline CDR1 and CDR2 sequences are SGHKS and YYEKEE (reference sequence). This CDR3 comprises 15 residues. The V segment lost 3 bases and the J segment 4 bases; nucleotides outside the gene matches: 9. The origin of this receptor is a human donor in good health. Some clones in this sample may be carry-over from other donors' samples. V and J are TRBV5-5 and TRBJ2-7; TRBD2 aligns across 8 bases. Sequenced: PBMCs. Written as DNA, the CDR3 is TGTGCCAGCAGCTATGCCGGGACTAGTGTATACGAGCAGTACTTC. Translating gives CASSYAGTSVYEQYF.